Described below is a single TCR beta chain sequence and its context. Its antigen is as yet unknown. These data belong to a study of shared clonotypes between healthy human individuals. Study-wide points: When compared with the clonotypes that were shared by all four sorted-subset donors, the non-shared clonotypes turned out to have lower generation probabilities.

Trimming removed 7 bases at V and 4 bases at J, with 10 bases between. Per the germline V gene, CDR1 is SNHLY and CDR2 is FYNNEI. CDR3 length equals 12 residues. Only in-frame clones appear in the TCRdb table, and some are missing; sequencing was by immunoSEQ multiplex PCR. Among millions of clones listed, around nine tenths were seen once. This rearrangement joins TRBV2 to TRBJ1-1; perhaps TRBD1 as D (5 bases). The clonotype originates from a man aged 18 to 30 in good health. Sequencing was performed on naive CD4+ T cells sorted from blood. Sample subset: CD45RA+ positively selected. The CDR3 loop reads CASIRAVTEAFF. The CDR3 bases are TGTGCCAGCATCAGGGCGGTCACTGAAGCTTTCTTT.